Below, 7 T cell receptor beta chains from the same sample are listed, as sequenced in a study of cytomegalovirus exposure and HLA in healthy donors. The study ran its PCR with 60 Vbeta and 13 Jbeta primers. Sequenced by immunoSEQ multiplex PCR; TCRdb stores in-frame clones only, minus some. Among around 100,000 clones, approximately 68% were seen once, and the ten largest hold under 5.5%. Material for sequencing was PBMCs. These receptors were collected from a woman between 18 and 29 years old in good health and CMV-seropositive.

The chain couples TRBV7-9 to TRBJ2-3; 9 bases fit TRBD2. From germline, CDR1 is SEHNR and CDR2 FQNEAQ (reference sequence). The junction had 6 bases not matched to a gene; V was cut back by 4 bases and J by 4 bases. CDR3 length: 15 amino acids. CDR3 sequence: CASSSSAGGPDTQYF. CDR3 in DNA: TGTGCCAGCAGCTCCTCTGCGGGAGGGCCAGATACGCAGTATTTT.

The chain uses TRBV6-5 and TRBJ2-7, with 9 bases aligning to TRBD1. This CDR3 spans 16 amino acids. J gave up 2 bases and V 0 bases, and 5 bases lay outside the gene matches. Per the germline V gene, CDR1 is MNHEY and CDR2 is SVGAGI. CDR3 sequence: CASSYSGQGIPYEQYF. The CDR3 DNA is TGTGCCAGCAGTTACTCTGGACAGGGGATTCCCTACGAGCAGTACTTC.

This clone is a singleton in its sample. A read error may account for a junction end that differs from germline. The genes are TRBV10-3 and TRBJ1-4; D is ambiguous. Per germline, CDR1 ENHRY and CDR2 SYGVKD. The CDR3 has 15 residues. The CDR3 loop reads CAISESEFSSEKLFF. CDR3 bases: TGTGCCATCAGCGAGTCTGAGTTTTCGAGTGAAAAACTGTTTTTT.

The V and J genes are TRBV9 and TRBJ2-1; weak D call: TRBD1 (6 bases). Germline V gene lookup returns CDR1 SGDLS and CDR2 YYNGEE. Trimming left V 3 bases short and J 10 bases short, with 8 bases between. There are 11 residues in the CDR3. CDR3 coding DNA: TGTGCCAGCAGCGGAGACAGGGAGCAGTTCTTC. Protein sequence: CASSGDREQFF.

This chain connects TRBV28 to TRBJ1-2, with 8 positions matching TRBD1. The CDR3 is 15 residues long. V trimming: 7 bases; J trimming: 4 bases; junction bases outside the gene matches: 11. Germline V gene lookup returns CDR1 MDHEN and CDR2 SYDVKM. Here the CDR3 reads CASTQGARRSYGYTF. CDR3 in DNA: TGTGCCAGCACGCAGGGGGCCAGGAGAAGCTATGGCTACACCTTC.

The gene calls are TRBV27 and TRBJ2-2, with 13 nucleotides matching TRBD2. With 5 bases clipped from V and 4 bases from J, the junction kept 7 bases outside the gene matches. There are 17 residues in the CDR3. Per the germline V gene, CDR1 is MNHEY and CDR2 is SMNVEV (reference sequence). In DNA, the CDR3 is TGTGCCAGCAGTCATGGGACTAGCGGGATGCCCACCGGGGAGCTGTTTTTT. Its protein is CASSHGTSGMPTGELFF.

This clone appeared once. The chain employs TRBV6-4 and TRBJ2-7; D is possibly TRBD2 (5 bases). CDR3 length: 15 amino acids. The germline gives CDR1 MRHNA, CDR2 SNTAGT. V lost 4 bases to trimming and J lost 0 bases, with 13 bases between them. The CDR3 spells CASSATLGSSYEQYF. CDR3 coding DNA: TGTGCCAGCAGTGCCACCTTAGGGAGCTCCTACGAGCAGTACTTC.